This T cell receptor beta chain was observed in a study of beta chain features in type 1 diabetes. Turning to the study itself: All of the samples together had some 99 million sorted cells examined. General study results and limits: Whether HLA type affects TCRB rearrangement stayed undetermined in the present work. More deletions and fewer insertions at VDJ junctions were found in patients with type 1 diabetes. Significant though moderate, a shortening of TCRB CDR3s appeared in all four CD4+ subsets of Type 1 diabetes patients.

Post-sort purity exceeded 95% for all sorted populations. This clone has only a few counts. Its antigen is still unknown. Investigators reverse transcribed all isolated RNA, so they sequenced expressed TCRB transcripts. Sequencing was performed with immunoSEQ multiplex PCR; in TCRdb, only in-frame clones are kept and a portion is missing. This sample carries a few hundred thousand clones, roughly an eighth of them seen once, and the ten largest clones take 0.01%. Per germline, CDR1 MGHDK and CDR2 SYGVNS. After removal of 5 bases from V and 3 bases from J, the junction contained 2 bases not matched to a gene. The CDR3 is 13 amino acids.

The rearrangement uses TRBV25-1 and TRBJ1-2; 8 nucleotides line up with TRBD1. The TCR sequence derives from a young woman with type 1 diabetes. Material: naive CD4+ T cells from blood. The CDR3 sequence is CASSQGQDYGYTF. Written as DNA, the CDR3 is TGTGCCAGCAGTCAGGGACAGGACTATGGCTACACCTTC.